This T cell receptor beta chain comes out of a study of T cell responses to AZD1222 COVID-19 vaccine. General study points: Of spike-specific TCRs, nearly half reportedly target regions left unmutated in variants. Spike-wide vaccine-associated CD4 TCRs dominated at 160-218 and 743-854.

Turning to this clone: What it recognizes is unknown.

Profiled with immunoSEQ multiplex PCR; TCRdb holds only in-frame clones, not every one. Among more than 120,000 clones, roughly 90% were seen once, and the ten largest hold 1.6%. The sequence was collected from an adult who received the AZD1222 COVID-19 vaccine. The sample consisted of peripheral blood, taken 28 days after the second AZD1222 dose.

The DNA for the CDR3 is TGCGCCAGCAGTGAGGGGGCGGACACTGAAGCTTTCTTT. Translation: CASSEGADTEAFF. The gene calls are TRBV10-2 and TRBJ1-1; the D gene is possibly TRBD1 (5 bases). V gave up 2 bases and J gave up 3 bases, with 7 bases separating them. The CDR3 extends over 13 amino acids. CDR1 and CDR2 (germline): WSHSY, SAAADI.